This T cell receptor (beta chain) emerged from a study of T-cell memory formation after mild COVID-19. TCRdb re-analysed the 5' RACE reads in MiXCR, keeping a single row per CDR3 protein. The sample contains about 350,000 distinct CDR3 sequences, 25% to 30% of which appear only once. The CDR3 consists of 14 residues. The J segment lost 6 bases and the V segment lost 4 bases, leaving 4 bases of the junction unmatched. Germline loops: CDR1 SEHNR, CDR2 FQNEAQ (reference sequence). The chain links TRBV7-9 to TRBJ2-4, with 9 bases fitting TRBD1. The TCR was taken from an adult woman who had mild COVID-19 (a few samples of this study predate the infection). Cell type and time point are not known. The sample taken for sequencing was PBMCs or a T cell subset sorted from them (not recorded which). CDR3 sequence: CASSSRTGANIQYF. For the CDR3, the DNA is TGTGCCAGCAGCTCTCGGACAGGGGCAAACATTCAGTACTTC.